Listed below are T cell receptor beta chains from one sample, sequenced in a study of regulatory T cells in long-lasting Graves disease. TCRdb fed the multiplex PCR reads into MiXCR, producing one record per CDR3 protein. The sample has hundreds of thousands of distinct CDR3 sequences; approximately 29% are singletons. Sequences were derived from peripheral blood mononuclear cells (PBMCs), sampled when the disease was refractory, from a patient treated with antithyroid drugs. The receptors shown here come from a female donor with Graves disease. Each CDR3 is given with its conserved first and last residue. Each record gives: J gene, V gene, clone size, D gene, CDR3 protein, CDR3 DNA. The D gene is left open where the match is weak. Clone size appears in some rows only: once, few, many, or a class for an expanded clone.

TRBJ1-1 TRBV28 few - CASSTFGTEAFF TGTGCCAGCAGCACTTTTGGCACTGAAGCTTTCTTT
TRBJ1-6 TRBV20-1 - - CSARETRNSPLHF TGCAGTGCTAGAGAAACACGTAATTCACCCCTCCACTTT
TRBJ2-4 TRBV6-2/TRBV6-3 - TRBD2 CASSYRQGGGDIQYF TGTGCCAGCAGTTATCGGCAGGGCGGGGGAGACATTCAGTACTTC
TRBJ2-5 TRBV7-6 few - CASSFGNQETQYF TGTGCCAGCAGCTTCGGGAACCAAGAGACCCAGTACTTC
TRBJ2-7 TRBV10-2 - - CASSENREYYEQYF TGCGCCAGCAGTGAGAACAGGGAATACTACGAGCAGTACTTC
TRBJ1-4 TRBV7-9 few TRBD1 CASSLLRGQAPTKLFF TGTGCCAGCAGCCTTCTTCGCGGACAGGCGCCGACGAAACTGTTTTTT
TRBJ1-1 TRBV12-3/TRBV12-4 - - CATQGPTEAFF TGTGCCACCCAGGGACCCACTGAAGCTTTCTTT
TRBJ1-6 TRBV14 - - CASSHFTGGGNSPLHF TGTGCCAGCAGCCACTTTACCGGGGGGGGAAATTCACCCCTCCACTTT
TRBJ1-2 TRBV5-5 - TRBD1 CASSLKTGAGYTF TGTGCCAGCAGCCTAAAGACAGGGGCCGGCTACACCTTC
TRBJ2-5 TRBV3-1 - - CASSQEPETQNF TGTGCCAGCAGCCAAGAACCGGAGACCCAGAACTTC
TRBJ1-1 TRBV7-3 many - CASSLGTSEAFF TGTGCCAGCAGTCTCGGGACATCCGAAGCTTTCTTT
TRBJ1-1 TRBV6-1 many TRBD1 CASSVTGTGVWNTEAFF TGTGCCAGCAGCGTCACCGGGACAGGGGTCTGGAACACTGAAGCTTTCTTT
TRBJ2-7 TRBV30 - - CAWSTSRYEQYF TGTGCCTGGAGTACTAGCAGGTACGAGCAGTACTTC
TRBJ1-3 TRBV2 few - CASSEARGLAGNTIYF TGTGCCAGCAGTGAAGCGCGGGGGCTTGCTGGAAACACCATATATTTT
TRBJ1-1 TRBV27 many TRBD1 CASSGTGEGNTEAFF TGTGCCAGCAGTGGGACAGGGGAGGGGAACACTGAAGCTTTCTTT
TRBJ2-7 TRBV6-1 few - CASSEAGEYEQYF TGTGCCAGCAGTGAAGCGGGAGAGTACGAGCAGTACTTC
TRBJ1-2 TRBV6-5 few - CASSSPRDLRDGYTF TGTGCCAGCAGTTCCCCCCGGGACCTCAGGGATGGCTACACCTTC
TRBJ1-1 TRBV20-1 - - CSAREGQGWGTEAFF TGCAGTGCTAGAGAAGGGCAGGGTTGGGGCACTGAAGCTTTCTTT
TRBJ1-5 TRBV5-5 once - CASSLKDSTIFHF TGTGCCAGCAGCTTGAAAGACAGTACCATCTTCCATTTT
TRBJ1-1 TRBV28 - - CAGTMWAEAFF TGTGCCGGCACGATGTGGGCTGAAGCTTTCTTT
TRBJ1-5 TRBV28 - - CAGSPPNQPQHF TGTGCCGGCAGCCCCCCCAATCAGCCCCAGCATTTT
TRBJ1-1 TRBV5-1 few TRBD1 CASRRGQGDTEAFF TGCGCCAGCAGGCGGGGACAGGGGGACACTGAAGCTTTCTTT
TRBJ2-4 TRBV11-2 many - CASSLSVKNIQYF TGTGCCAGCAGCTTGAGCGTCAAAAACATTCAGTACTTC
TRBJ1-1 TRBV6-1 few TRBD1 CASRRQGATRTEAFF TGTGCCAGCAGAAGACAGGGGGCGACGCGGACTGAAGCTTTCTTT
TRBJ2-5 TRBV19 many - CASSIGLTETQYF TGTGCCAGTAGTATCGGACTGACCGAGACCCAGTACTTC
TRBJ2-7 TRBV20-1 - - CSARGGYSYEQYF TGCAGTGCTAGAGGAGGGTACTCCTACGAGCAGTACTTC
TRBJ1-2 TRBV5-1 - - CASSLEQGRDGYTF TGCGCCAGCAGCTTGGAACAAGGTCGAGATGGCTACACCTTC
TRBJ1-5 TRBV12-3/TRBV12-4 - - CASSEREGGRQPQHF TGTGCCAGCAGTGAAAGGGAGGGGGGCCGTCAGCCCCAGCATTTT
TRBJ1-2 TRBV28 few TRBD1 CASLRDRREKTLRDYSGYTF TGTGCCAGCCTGAGGGACAGGAGGGAAAAAACCCTCAGGGATTACTCTGGCTACACCTTC
TRBJ2-7 TRBV20-1 - TRBD1 CSAGQGADEQYF TGCAGTGCCGGGCAGGGGGCTGACGAGCAGTACTTC
TRBJ2-2 TRBV7-9 few - CASSFVGNRFSGELFF TGTGCCAGCAGCTTTGTCGGGAATAGGTTCTCCGGGGAGCTGTTTTTT
TRBJ2-7 TRBV20-1 - TRBD1 CSANRGYEQYF TGCAGTGCTAACAGGGGGTACGAGCAGTACTTC
TRBJ2-2 TRBV2 many - CASMAANTGELFF TGTGCCAGCATGGCGGCGAACACCGGGGAGCTGTTTTTT
TRBJ1-1 TRBV11-1 few - CASSLEGEGSTEAFF TGTGCCAGCAGCTTAGAAGGGGAGGGGAGCACTGAAGCTTTCTTT
TRBJ1-1 TRBV6-1 many TRBD1 CASILSGTGGGTEAFF TGTGCCAGCATCTTATCCGGGACAGGGGGCGGAACTGAAGCTTTCTTT
TRBJ2-7 TRBV12-3/TRBV12-4 - - CASSPSRHGQYF TGTGCCAGCAGTCCCAGTCGACACGGGCAGTACTTC
TRBJ1-5 TRBV2 once - CASSFSTGRDQPQHF TGTGCCAGCTCATTCTCGACAGGTAGGGATCAGCCCCAGCATTTT
TRBJ2-7 TRBV7-9 few - CASSLAAGVDEQYF TGTGCCAGCAGCTTAGCAGCAGGGGTTGACGAGCAGTACTTC
TRBJ2-7 TRBV30 few - CAWSTGNSYEQYF TGTGCCTGGTCGACGGGGAATTCCTACGAGCAGTACTTC
TRBJ2-7 TRBV20-1 few TRBD1 CSATRGGGSYEQYF TGCAGTGCAACCCGAGGGGGCGGTTCCTACGAGCAGTACTTC
TRBJ2-7 TRBV5-6 few - CASSFYRDDSYEQYF TGTGCCAGCAGTTTCTATCGGGACGACTCCTACGAGCAGTACTTC
TRBJ2-5 TRBV18 - TRBD2 CASSPTGTSVQETQYF TGTGCCAGCTCACCAACCGGGACTAGCGTTCAAGAGACCCAGTACTTC
TRBJ1-2 TRBV20-1 - - CSSRPTNSGYTF TGCAGTAGTCGTCCCACTAACAGTGGCTACACCTTC
TRBJ1-1 TRBV3-1 - - CASSHRQENTEAFF TGTGCCAGCAGCCACCGACAAGAGAACACTGAAGCTTTCTTT
TRBJ2-1 TRBV19 - TRBD1 CASSKPQTGTNEQFF TGTGCCAGTAGTAAGCCGCAGACAGGGACCAATGAGCAGTTCTTC
TRBJ2-5 TRBV10-3 few TRBD1 CAISKIRDRGLETQYF TGTGCCATCAGTAAAATCCGGGACAGGGGTTTGGAGACCCAGTACTTC
TRBJ2-3 TRBV12-3/TRBV12-4 - - CASSPTSGADTQYF TGTGCCAGCAGTCCGACTAGTGGGGCAGATACGCAGTATTTT
TRBJ1-1 TRBV6-1 - TRBD1 CATRQGNTEAFF TGTGCCACTCGACAGGGGAACACTGAAGCTTTCTTT
TRBJ1-1 TRBV28 many - CASSLLRITEAFF TGTGCCAGCAGTTTATTGAGGATCACTGAAGCTTTCTTT
TRBJ2-7 TRBV14 - TRBD2 CASSVEFRASGSDEQYF TGTGCCAGCAGTGTCGAATTCAGGGCTAGCGGGAGCGACGAGCAGTACTTC
TRBJ1-1 TRBV19 - - CASSPRRGPNTEAFF TGTGCCAGTAGTCCCCGCCGGGGGCCGAACACTGAAGCTTTCTTT
TRBJ1-1 TRBV18 - - CASSPFYYTEAFF TGTGCCAGCTCACCCTTTTACTACACTGAAGCTTTCTTT
TRBJ1-1 TRBV7-9 - - CASSQERTEAFF TGTGCCAGCAGCCAGGAGAGGACTGAAGCTTTCTTT
TRBJ1-2 TRBV19 few TRBD1 CASSFTGVGGYTF TGTGCCAGTAGTTTCACAGGGGTTGGTGGCTACACCTTC
TRBJ1-4 TRBV5-4 - TRBD1 CASGVTGVHEKLFF TGTGCCAGCGGCGTGACAGGGGTGCATGAAAAACTGTTTTTT
TRBJ2-7 TRBV5-1 few TRBD1 CASSQSGTGYEQYF TGCGCCAGCAGCCAGTCCGGGACAGGCTACGAGCAGTACTTC
TRBJ1-5 TRBV6-1 - - CASASIGGVYNQPQHF TGTGCCAGCGCCTCAATTGGGGGGGTGTACAATCAGCCCCAGCATTTT